This T cell receptor beta chain was profiled in a study of blood T cell repertoires in COVID-19. In the study's own analysis: Researchers report that nucleated cell counts were estimated from reference gene primer amplification. The method was immunoSEQ multiplex PCR; TCRdb's version includes in-frame clones alone and lacks a portion of them. V and J calls and clone size are copied from that table; D and trimming were computed from the DNA. The table records about 260,000 clones, 83% of them present only once. CDR1 and CDR2 from the germline V gene are ENHRY and SYGVKD. V was shortened by 0 bases and J by 3 bases, with 11 bases between the two germline ends. The CDR3 is 15 amino acids.

The sequence was collected from a woman aged 50 to 65 who had recovered from COVID-19. This chain connects TRBV10-3 to TRBJ1-1; no clear D gene. What was sequenced was peripheral blood. The CDR3 loop reads CAISESGGPYTEAFF. In nucleotides, the CDR3 is TGTGCCATCAGTGAGTCCGGTGGGCCTTACACTGAAGCTTTCTTT.